This T cell receptor (beta chain) is from a study of T cells of healthy individuals. This CDR3 spans 15 amino acids. Trimming shortened V by 6 bases and J by 1 base, and 12 bases separated the two germline ends. Germline-derived CDR1 and CDR2 are LNHDA and SQIVND (reference sequence). In its sample, this clonotype was seen many times. Each CDR3 protein gets one entry after TCRdb re-called the 5' RACE reads with MiXCR. The sample consists of 100,000 or so distinct CDR3 sequences, approximately 18% of them appearing once. The sequence came from a human donor in good health. J is TRBJ2-2 and V is TRBV19; D tentatively fits TRBD1 or TRBD2 (5 bases each). CDR3 DNA: TGTGCCAGTAGACCGGGACGGGTGAACACCGGGGAGCTGTTTTTT. Encoded protein: CASRPGRVNTGELFF.